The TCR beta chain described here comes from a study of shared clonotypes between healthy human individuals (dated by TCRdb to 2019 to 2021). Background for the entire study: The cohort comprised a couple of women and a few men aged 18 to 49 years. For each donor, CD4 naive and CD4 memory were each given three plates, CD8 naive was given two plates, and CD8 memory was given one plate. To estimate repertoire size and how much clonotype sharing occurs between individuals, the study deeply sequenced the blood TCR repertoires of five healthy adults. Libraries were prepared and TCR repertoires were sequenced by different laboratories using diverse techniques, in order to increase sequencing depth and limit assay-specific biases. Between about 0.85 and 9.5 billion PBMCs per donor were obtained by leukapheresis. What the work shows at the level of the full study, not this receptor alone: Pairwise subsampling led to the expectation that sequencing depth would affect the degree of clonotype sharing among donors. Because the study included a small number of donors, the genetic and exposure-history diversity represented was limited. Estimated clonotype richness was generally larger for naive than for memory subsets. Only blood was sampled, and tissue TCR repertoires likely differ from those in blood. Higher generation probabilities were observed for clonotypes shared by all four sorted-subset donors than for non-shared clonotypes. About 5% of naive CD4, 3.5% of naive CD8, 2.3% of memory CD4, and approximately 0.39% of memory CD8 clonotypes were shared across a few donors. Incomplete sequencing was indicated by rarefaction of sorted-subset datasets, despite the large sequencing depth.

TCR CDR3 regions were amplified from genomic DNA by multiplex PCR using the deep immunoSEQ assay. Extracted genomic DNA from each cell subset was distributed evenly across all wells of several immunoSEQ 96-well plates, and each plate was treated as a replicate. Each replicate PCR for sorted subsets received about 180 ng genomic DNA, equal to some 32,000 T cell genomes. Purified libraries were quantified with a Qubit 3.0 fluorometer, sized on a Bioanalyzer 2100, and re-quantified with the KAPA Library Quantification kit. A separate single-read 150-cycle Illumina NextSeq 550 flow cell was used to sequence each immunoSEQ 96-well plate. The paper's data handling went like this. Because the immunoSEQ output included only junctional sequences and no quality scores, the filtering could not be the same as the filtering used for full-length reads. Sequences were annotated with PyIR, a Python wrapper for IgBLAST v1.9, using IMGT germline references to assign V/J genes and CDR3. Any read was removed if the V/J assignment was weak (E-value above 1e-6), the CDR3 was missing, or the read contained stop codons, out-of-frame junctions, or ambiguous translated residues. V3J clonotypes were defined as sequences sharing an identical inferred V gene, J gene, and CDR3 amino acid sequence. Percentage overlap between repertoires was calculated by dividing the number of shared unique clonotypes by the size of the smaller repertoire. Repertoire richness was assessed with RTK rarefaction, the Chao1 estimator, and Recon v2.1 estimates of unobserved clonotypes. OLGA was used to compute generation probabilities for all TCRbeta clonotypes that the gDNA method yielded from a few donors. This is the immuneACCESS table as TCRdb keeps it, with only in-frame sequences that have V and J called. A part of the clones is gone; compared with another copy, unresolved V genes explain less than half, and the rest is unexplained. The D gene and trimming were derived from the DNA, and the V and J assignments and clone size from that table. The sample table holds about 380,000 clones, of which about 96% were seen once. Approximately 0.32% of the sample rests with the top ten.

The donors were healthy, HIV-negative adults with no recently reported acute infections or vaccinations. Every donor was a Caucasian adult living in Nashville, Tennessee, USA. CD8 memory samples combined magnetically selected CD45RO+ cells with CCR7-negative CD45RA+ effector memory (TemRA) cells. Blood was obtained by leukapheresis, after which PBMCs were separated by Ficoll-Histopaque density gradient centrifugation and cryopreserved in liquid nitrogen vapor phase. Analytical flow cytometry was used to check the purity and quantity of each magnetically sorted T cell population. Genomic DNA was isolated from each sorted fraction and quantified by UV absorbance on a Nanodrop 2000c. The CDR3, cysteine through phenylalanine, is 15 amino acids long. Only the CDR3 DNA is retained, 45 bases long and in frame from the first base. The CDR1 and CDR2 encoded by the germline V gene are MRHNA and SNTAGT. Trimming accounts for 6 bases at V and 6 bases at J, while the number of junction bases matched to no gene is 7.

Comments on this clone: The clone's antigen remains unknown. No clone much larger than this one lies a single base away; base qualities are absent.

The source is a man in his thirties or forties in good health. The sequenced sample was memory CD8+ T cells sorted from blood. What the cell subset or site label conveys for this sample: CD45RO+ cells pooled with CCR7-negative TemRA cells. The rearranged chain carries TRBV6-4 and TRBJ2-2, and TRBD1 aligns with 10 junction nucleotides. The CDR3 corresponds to CASSPDRGRAGELFF. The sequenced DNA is TGTGCCAGCAGCCCCGACAGGGGGCGGGCCGGGGAGCTGTTTTTT.